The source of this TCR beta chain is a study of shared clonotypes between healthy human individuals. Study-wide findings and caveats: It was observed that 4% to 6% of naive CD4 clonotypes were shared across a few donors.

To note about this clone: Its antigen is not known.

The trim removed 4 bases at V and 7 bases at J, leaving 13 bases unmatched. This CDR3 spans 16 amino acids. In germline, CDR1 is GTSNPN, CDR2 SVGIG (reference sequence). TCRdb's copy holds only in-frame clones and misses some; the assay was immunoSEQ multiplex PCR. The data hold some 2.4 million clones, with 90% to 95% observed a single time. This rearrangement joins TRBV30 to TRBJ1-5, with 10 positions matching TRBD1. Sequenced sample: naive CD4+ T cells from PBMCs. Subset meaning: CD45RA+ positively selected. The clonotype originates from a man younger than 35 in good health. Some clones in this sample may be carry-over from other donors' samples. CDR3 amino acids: CAWNSQGTGDDQPQHF. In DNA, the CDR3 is TGTGCCTGGAATTCTCAAGGGACAGGGGATGACCAGCCCCAGCATTTT.